This is a list of T cell receptor beta chains from one sample in a study of blood T cell repertoires in COVID-19. Only in-frame clones appear in the TCRdb table, and some are missing; sequencing was by immunoSEQ multiplex PCR. The table shows about 400,000 clones, with around 89% occurring only once. Sample: peripheral blood. These receptor sequences come from a man aged 35 to 55 with acute or convalescent COVID-19. The conserved cysteine and the conserved F or W are not part of the CDR3 here. Fields, in order: J gene, D gene, V gene, CDR3 protein. D genes are given only for firm matches.

TRBJ2-7,TRBD1,TRBV2,ASSGDSHEQY
TRBJ2-7,NA,TRBV6-5,ASSYSGAGSYEQY
TRBJ2-3,NA,TRBV29-1,SVLEGTYTDTQY
TRBJ2-2,TRBD2,TRBV5-1,ASSLGYTSGALGELF
TRBJ1-1,NA,TRBV5-1,ASSPRTDLKTNNTEAF
TRBJ1-2,NA,TRBV6-1,ASSEMQGFDYGYT
TRBJ1-2,TRBD1,TRBV9,ASSEPVGQAVDYGYT
TRBJ2-2,TRBD2,TRBV11-3,ASSPGLAGDSTGELF
TRBJ2-1,TRBD2,TRBV19,ASSIDGREGYNEQF
TRBJ1-5,NA,TRBV18,ASSPPTGNQPQH
TRBJ2-1,NA,TRBV27,ASNFRNEQF
TRBJ2-3,TRBD2,TRBV27,ASSLSSGSARTDTQY
TRBJ2-5,NA,TRBV27,ASSFGSRETQY
TRBJ1-6,NA,TRBV23-1,ASSQGTSSYNSPLH
TRBJ2-1,NA,TRBV21-1,ASSTYGTPYNEQF
TRBJ2-1,TRBD2,TRBV7-3,ASSFSGTSSYNEQF
TRBJ2-7,TRBD1,TRBV7-9,ASSQRSTGDYEQY
TRBJ2-5,TRBD2,TRBV29-1,SVDFASGVETQY
TRBJ2-1,NA,TRBV19,ASSIGGVGFNEQF
TRBJ2-7,NA,TRBV11-2,ASSLDRGTYEQY
TRBJ2-1,NA,TRBV27,ASSPDRSSYNEQF
TRBJ2-3,TRBD1,TRBV3-1/TRBV3-2,ASSQDGTGYDTQY
TRBJ1-5,NA,TRBV11-2,ASSSGVGFYSNQPQH
TRBJ2-1,NA,TRBV5-1,ASSLVPSEKSPPSYNEQF
TRBJ1-1,NA,TRBV2,ASSDGLLNTEAF
TRBJ2-7,TRBD1,TRBV29-1,SVEGTGGVYEQY
TRBJ2-1,TRBD2,TRBV9,ASSVAGRPGGSYNEQF
TRBJ1-2,TRBD1,TRBV6-5,ASSPDRGLPHGYT
TRBJ2-2,TRBD2,TRBV19,ASSIWRGGNTGELF
TRBJ2-2,TRBD1,TRBV9,ASSGRQGPNTGELF
TRBJ2-2,TRBD2,TRBV11-2,ASSPWAGGADTGELF
TRBJ2-1,TRBD2,TRBV18,ASSPLASGTYNEQF
TRBJ2-1,NA,TRBV5-1,ASSREQGSHEQF
TRBJ2-2,TRBD1,TRBV4-3,ASSQLQGYTGELF
TRBJ1-5,NA,TRBV20-1,SASRGQPQH
TRBJ2-5,NA,TRBV9,ASSATTGGETQY
TRBJ2-2,NA,TRBV7-9,ASRQQGRLVAGELF
TRBJ2-2,NA,TRBV6-4,ASSDRPLKFGVTSNTGELF
TRBJ2-7,NA,TRBV19,ASKFSEGAYEQY
TRBJ2-7,NA,TRBV27,ASSLGSTIIYEQY
TRBJ1-4,NA,TRBV7-9,ASSQTGLPDEKLF
TRBJ1-2,TRBD1,TRBV2,ASRTGGDYGYT
TRBJ1-5,NA,TRBV7-9,ASSLAQGLSNQPQH
TRBJ1-4,NA,TRBV13,ASSSVKQATNEKLF
TRBJ1-5,TRBD1,TRBV19,AISRTGGNQPQH
TRBJ1-2,NA,TRBV18,ASSPREGSNYGYT
TRBJ1-2,TRBD1,TRBV7-9,ASSPGQGASNGYT